This T cell receptor (beta chain) comes out of a study of cytotoxic CD8 clonotypes in ibrutinib-treated CLL. J was trimmed by 5 bases and V by 8 bases; bases with no gene match: 8. The length of the CDR3 is 14 residues. The germline CDR1 and CDR2 sequences are WSHSY and SAAADI. Here immunoSEQ multiplex PCR was the method, and the copy in TCRdb shows in-frame clones only, minus some. In the table there are nearly 100,000 clones, around 73% of which are singletons. The chain employs TRBV10-2 and TRBJ1-4, with 7 bases aligning to TRBD1. Material: PBMCs, obtained after 12 months of ibrutinib treatment. The sequence derives from a human donor with chronic lymphocytic leukemia. The CDR3 protein is CASSRQGVNEKLFF. The DNA of the CDR3 is TGCGCCAGCTCCCGACAGGGTGTAAATGAAAAACTGTTTTTT.